This entry features one T cell receptor beta chain sequence. The antigen remains undetermined. This sample is drawn from a study of T-cell memory formation after mild COVID-19. Broader study findings: Clones contracting day 15 to 85 were balanced CD4/CD8; later expanders leaned CD4+. Contracting clones localized mainly to CM and EM when CD4+ and mainly to EMRA when CD8+. A subset of responding clones appeared in pre-infection memory, suggesting cross-reactive memory joined.

Germline-derived CDR1 and CDR2 are SGHTA and FQGNSA. The junction had 3 bases not matched to a gene; V was cut back by 3 bases and J by 2 bases. CDR3 length: 14 residues. A 5'RACE reaction primed in the constant segment made cDNA libraries of TCR alpha and TCR beta, and these carried sample barcodes and UMIs. In TCRdb, the 5' RACE reads were re-called with MiXCR into one record per CDR3 protein. The sample records around 410,000 distinct CDR3 sequences, 20% to 30% being singletons. The V gene is TRBV7-2, the J gene TRBJ2-7; TRBD2 agrees at 8 bases. The sample consisted of PBMCs or a T cell subset sorted from them (not recorded which). The sequence came from an adult woman who had mild COVID-19 (a few samples of this study predate the infection). Cell type and time point are not known. The CDR3 sequence: CASSFTSGAYEQYF. As DNA, the CDR3 is TGTGCCAGCAGCTTTACTAGCGGAGCCTACGAGCAGTACTTC. Full variable domain (rest looked up from reference TRBV7-2 and TRBJ2-7): GAGVSQSPSNKVTEKGKDVELRCDPISGHTALYWYRQSLGQGLEFLIYFQGNSAPDKSGLPSDRFSAERTGGSVSTLTIQRTQQEDSAVYLCASSFTSGAYEQYFGPGTRLTVT.